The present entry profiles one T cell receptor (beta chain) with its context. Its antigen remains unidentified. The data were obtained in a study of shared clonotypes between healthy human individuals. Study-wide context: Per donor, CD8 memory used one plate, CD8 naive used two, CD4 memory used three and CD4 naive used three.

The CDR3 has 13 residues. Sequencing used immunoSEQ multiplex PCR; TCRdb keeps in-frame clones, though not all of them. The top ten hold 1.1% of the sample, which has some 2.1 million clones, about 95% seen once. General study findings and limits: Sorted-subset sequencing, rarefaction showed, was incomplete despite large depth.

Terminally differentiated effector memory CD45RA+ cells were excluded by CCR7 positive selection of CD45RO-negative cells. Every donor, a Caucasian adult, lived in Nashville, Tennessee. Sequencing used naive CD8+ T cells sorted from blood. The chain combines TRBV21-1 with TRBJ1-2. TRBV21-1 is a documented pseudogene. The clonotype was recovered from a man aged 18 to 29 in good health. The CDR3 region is CASSTDLRYGYTF. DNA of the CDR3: TGTGCCAGCAGCACCGACCTACGGTATGGCTACACCTTC.